The 2 T cell receptor beta chains below all came from one sample that was sequenced in a study of early T cells in non-severe SARS-CoV-2 infection. TCRdb processed the 5' RACE reads anew with MiXCR; each CDR3 protein has one entry. The sample holds fewer than 120,000 distinct CDR3 sequences, approximately 12% seen once. Sequences were derived from whole blood, sampled at baseline. These TCRs come from an adult who was a healthcare worker with PCR-confirmed SARS-CoV-2 infection or an uninfected control (not recorded which).

There are a few counts of this clonotype. This chain links TRBV6-1 with TRBJ2-1; D unresolved. Trimming took off 7 bases at V and 5 bases at J, with 15 bases between the two ends. This CDR3 comprises 14 residues. In germline, CDR1 is MNHNS, CDR2 SASEGT. The CDR3 DNA is TGTGCCAGCAAGGAACAACCAGGAAACAATGAGCAGTTCTTC. Encoded protein: CASKEQPGNNEQFF.

In this sample, this clonotype turned up a few times. The genes are TRBV24-1 and TRBJ2-1; possible D gene TRBD2, 6 bases. Trimming took off 1 base at V and 0 bases at J, with 9 bases between the two ends. The CDR3 is 16 residues long. Germline V lookup: CDR1 KGHDR, CDR2 SFDVKD. The CDR3 is CATSDFASASYNEQFF. Here the CDR3 DNA reads TGTGCCACCAGTGATTTTGCTAGCGCCTCCTACAATGAGCAGTTCTTC.